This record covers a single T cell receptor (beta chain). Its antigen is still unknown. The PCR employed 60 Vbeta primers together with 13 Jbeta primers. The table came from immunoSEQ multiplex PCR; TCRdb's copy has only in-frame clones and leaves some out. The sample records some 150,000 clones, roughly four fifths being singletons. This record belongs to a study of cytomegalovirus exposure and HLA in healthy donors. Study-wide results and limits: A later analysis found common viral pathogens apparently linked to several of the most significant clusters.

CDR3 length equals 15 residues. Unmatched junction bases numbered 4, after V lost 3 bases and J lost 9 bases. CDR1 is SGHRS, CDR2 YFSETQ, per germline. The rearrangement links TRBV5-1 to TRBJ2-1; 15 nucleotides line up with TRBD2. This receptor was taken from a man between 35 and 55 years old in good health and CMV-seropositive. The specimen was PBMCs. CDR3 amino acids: CASSWTSGGAFEQFF. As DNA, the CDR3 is TGCGCCAGCAGCTGGACTAGCGGGGGGGCATTTGAGCAGTTCTTC.